The clone carrying this T cell receptor beta chain has more than one count but fewer than ten. The sample comes from a study of blood T cells in healthy people across ages. The germline V and J ends were trimmed by 3 bases and 4 bases, with 12 bases remaining between them. Germline lookup yields CDR1 SEHNR and CDR2 FQNEAQ (reference sequence). This CDR3 region has 14 residues. Primers used in a second PCR of about 6 to 12 cycles were a sample-barcoded 5' primer and a J-beta primer mix. MiXCR was run by TCRdb on the 5' RACE reads, yielding one entry per CDR3 protein. The data show about 810,000 distinct CDR3 sequences, about 34% seen once.

The TCR comes from a man aged 18 to 30 in good health. The sample comprised blood. The chain links TRBV7-9 to TRBJ1-2; D is unclear. The CDR3 sequence: CASSLSFAVYGYTF. In nucleotides, the CDR3 is TGTGCCAGCAGCTTGTCGTTCGCAGTCTATGGCTACACCTTC.